This T cell receptor beta chain derives from a study of technical replicates of blood from a few donors. Using immunoSEQ multiplex PCR, the repertoire was profiled, and TCRdb retains in-frame clones only, with some absent. The data hold approximately 69,000 clones, with around 97% observed a single time. Sequencing was performed on T cells isolated from PBMCs. The source of this sequence is a human donor in good health.

The CDR3 region has the DNA TGTGCCAGCACCGACAGGGAACGGGGGTGGACAGATACGCAGTATTTT. Protein: CASTDRERGWTDTQYF. The rearrangement links TRBV5-4 to TRBJ2-3; tentatively, D is TRBD1 (7 bases). Per the germline V gene, CDR1 is SGHNT and CDR2 is YYREEE (reference sequence). Trimming removed 6 bases from V and 3 bases from J, with 20 bases in between. The CDR3 spans 16 residues.